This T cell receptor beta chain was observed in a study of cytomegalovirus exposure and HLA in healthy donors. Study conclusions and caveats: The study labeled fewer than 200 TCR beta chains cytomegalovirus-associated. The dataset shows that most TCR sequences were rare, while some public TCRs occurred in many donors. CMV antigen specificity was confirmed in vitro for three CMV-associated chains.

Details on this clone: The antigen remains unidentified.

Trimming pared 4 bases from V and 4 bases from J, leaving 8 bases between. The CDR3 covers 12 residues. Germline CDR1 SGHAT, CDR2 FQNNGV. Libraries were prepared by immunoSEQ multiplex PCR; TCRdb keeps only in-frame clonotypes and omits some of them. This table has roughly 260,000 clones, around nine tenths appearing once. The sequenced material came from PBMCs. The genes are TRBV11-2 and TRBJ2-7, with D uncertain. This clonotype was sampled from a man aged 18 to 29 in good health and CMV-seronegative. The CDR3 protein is CASSSELYEQYF. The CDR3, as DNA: TGTGCCAGCAGCTCAGAATTATACGAGCAGTACTTC.